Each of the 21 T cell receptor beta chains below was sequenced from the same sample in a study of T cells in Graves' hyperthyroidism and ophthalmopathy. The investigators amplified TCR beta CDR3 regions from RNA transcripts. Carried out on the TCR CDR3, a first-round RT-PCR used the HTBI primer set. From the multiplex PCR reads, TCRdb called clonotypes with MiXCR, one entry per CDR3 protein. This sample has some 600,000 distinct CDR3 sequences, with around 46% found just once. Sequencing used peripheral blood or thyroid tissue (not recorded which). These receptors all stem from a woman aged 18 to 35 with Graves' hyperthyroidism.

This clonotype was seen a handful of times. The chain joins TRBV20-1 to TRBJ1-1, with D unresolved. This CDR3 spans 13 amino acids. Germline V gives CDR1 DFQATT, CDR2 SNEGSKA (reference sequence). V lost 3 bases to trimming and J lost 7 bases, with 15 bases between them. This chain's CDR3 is CSASSPVAYEAFF. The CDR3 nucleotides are TGCAGTGCTAGTTCCCCCGTGGCTTATGAAGCTTTCTTT.

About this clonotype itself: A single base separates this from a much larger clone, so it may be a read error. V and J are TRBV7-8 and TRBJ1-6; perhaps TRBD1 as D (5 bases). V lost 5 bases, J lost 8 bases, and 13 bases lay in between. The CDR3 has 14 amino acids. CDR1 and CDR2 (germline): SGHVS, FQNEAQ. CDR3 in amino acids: CASSKGLLDSPLHF. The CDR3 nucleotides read TGTGCCAGCAGCAAGGGGTTATTGGATTCACCCCTCCACTTT.

In nucleotides, the CDR3 is TGCAGCTATTCGACAGGGTACTATGGCTACACCTTC. Translating it yields CSYSTGYYGYTF. The chain carries TRBV29-1 and TRBJ1-2; 7 bases fit TRBD1. Germline trimming cut 8 bases from V and 3 bases from J; bases unmatched to any gene: 6. The CDR3 runs to 12 residues. Germline V gene data show CDR1 as SQVTM and CDR2 as ANQGSEA. The complete variable domain, with remaining parts taken from reference TRBV29-1 and TRBJ1-2, reads SAVISQKPSRDICQRGTSLTIQCQVDSQVTMMFWYRQQPGQSLTLIATANQGSEATYESGFVIDKFPISRPNLTFSTLTVSNMSPEDSSIYLCSYSTGYYGYTFGSGTRLTVV.

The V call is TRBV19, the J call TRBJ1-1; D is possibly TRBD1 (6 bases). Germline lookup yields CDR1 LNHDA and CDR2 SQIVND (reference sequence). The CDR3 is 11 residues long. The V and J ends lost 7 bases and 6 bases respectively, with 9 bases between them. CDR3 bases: TGTGCCAGTACGGGGGCCGCTGAAGCTTTCTTT. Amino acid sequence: CASTGAAEAFF.

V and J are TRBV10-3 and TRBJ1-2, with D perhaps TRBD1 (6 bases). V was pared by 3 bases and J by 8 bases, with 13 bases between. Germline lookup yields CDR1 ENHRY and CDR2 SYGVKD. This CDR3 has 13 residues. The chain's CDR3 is CAISDTGFGGYTF. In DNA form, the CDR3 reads TGTGCCATCAGTGATACAGGGTTCGGAGGCTACACCTTC.

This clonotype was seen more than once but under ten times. CDR3 amino acids: CASSLEGGRSEQYF. CDR3 in DNA: TGTGCCAGCAGCTTAGAGGGGGGAAGGTCCGAGCAGTACTTC. The V and J genes are TRBV7-2 and TRBJ2-7; D assignment may be TRBD1 or TRBD2 (6 bases each). The CDR3 has 14 residues. The germline V gene encodes CDR1 SGHTA and CDR2 FQGNSA. V dropped 1 base and J dropped 6 bases, with 13 bases sitting between them.

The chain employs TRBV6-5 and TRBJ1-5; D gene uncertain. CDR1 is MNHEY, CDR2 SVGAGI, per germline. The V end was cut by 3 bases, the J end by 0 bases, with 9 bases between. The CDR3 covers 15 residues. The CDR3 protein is CASSYGRNSNQPQHF. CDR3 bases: TGTGCCAGCAGTTATGGACGGAATAGCAATCAGCCCCAGCATTTT.

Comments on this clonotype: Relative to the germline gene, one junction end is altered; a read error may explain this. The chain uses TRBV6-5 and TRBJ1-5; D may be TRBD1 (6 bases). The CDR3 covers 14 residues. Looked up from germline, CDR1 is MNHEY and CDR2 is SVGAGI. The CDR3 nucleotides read TGTGCCATCAGTTACGCCAGGGGCCAGAGGGCCCAGCATTTT. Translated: CAISYARGQRAQHF.

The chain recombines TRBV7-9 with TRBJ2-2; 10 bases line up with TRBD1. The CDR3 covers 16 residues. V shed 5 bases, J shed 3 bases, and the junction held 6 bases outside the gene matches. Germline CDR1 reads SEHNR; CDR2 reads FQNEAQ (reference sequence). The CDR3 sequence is CASSGTGTGDTGELFF. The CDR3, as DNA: TGTGCCAGCAGCGGAACCGGGACAGGGGACACCGGGGAGCTGTTTTTT.

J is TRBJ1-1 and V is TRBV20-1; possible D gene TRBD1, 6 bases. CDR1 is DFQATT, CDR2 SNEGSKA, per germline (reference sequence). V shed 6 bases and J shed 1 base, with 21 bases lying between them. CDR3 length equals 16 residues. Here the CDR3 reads CSARRGGWRTNTEAFF. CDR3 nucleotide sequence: TGCAGTGCCAGGAGAGGGGGATGGCGGACGAACACTGAAGCTTTCTTT.

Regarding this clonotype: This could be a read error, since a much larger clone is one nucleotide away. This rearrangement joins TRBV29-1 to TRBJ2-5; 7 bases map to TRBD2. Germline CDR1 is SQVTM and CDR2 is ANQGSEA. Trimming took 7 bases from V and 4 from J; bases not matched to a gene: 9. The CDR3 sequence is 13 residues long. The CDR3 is CSGGGGTLETQYF. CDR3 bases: TGCAGCGGGGGGGGAGGAACCCTAGAGACCCAGTACTTC. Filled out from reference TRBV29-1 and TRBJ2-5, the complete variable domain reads SAVISQKPSRDICQRGTSLTIQCQVDSQVTMMFWYRQQPGQSLTLIATANQGSEATYESGFVIDKFPISRPNLTFSTLTVSNMSPEDSSIYLCSGGGGTLETQYFGPGTRLLVL.

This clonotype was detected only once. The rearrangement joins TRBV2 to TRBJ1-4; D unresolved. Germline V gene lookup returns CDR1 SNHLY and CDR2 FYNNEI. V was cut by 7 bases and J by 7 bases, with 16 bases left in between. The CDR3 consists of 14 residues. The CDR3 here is CASTTGHSGEKLFF. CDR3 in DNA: TGTGCCAGCACCACGGGCCATTCGGGTGAAAAACTGTTTTTT. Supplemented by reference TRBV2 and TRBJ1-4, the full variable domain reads EPEVTQTPSHQVTQMGQEVILRCVPISNHLYFYWYRQILGQKVEFLVSFYNNEISEKSEIFDDQFSVERPDGSNFTLKIRSTKLEDSAMYFCASTTGHSGEKLFFGSGTQLSVL.

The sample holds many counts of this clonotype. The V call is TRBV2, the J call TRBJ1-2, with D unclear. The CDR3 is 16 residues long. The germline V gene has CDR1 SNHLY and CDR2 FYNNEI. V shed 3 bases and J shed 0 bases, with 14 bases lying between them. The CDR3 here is CASSESWAASNYGYTF. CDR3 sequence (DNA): TGTGCCAGCAGTGAGAGCTGGGCAGCCTCTAACTATGGCTACACCTTC.

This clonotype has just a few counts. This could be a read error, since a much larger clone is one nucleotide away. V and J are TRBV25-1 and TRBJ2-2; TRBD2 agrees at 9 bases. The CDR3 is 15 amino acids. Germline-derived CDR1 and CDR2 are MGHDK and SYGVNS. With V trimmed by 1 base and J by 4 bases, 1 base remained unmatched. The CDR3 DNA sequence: TGTGCCAGCAGTGAATGGCGGGGGGGCACCGGGGAGCTGTTTTTT. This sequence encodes CASSEWRGGTGELFF.

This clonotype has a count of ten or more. This CDR3 is CASSPGQASTEAFF. Written as DNA, the CDR3 is TGTGCCAGCAGTCCGGGACAGGCAAGCACTGAAGCTTTCTTT. The rearrangement links TRBV9 to TRBJ1-1, with TRBD1 matching over 8 bases. The V gene's germline CDR1 is SGDLS and CDR2 YYNGEE. This CDR3 is 14 amino acids long. Germline trimming cut 5 bases from V and 4 bases from J; bases unmatched to any gene: 7.

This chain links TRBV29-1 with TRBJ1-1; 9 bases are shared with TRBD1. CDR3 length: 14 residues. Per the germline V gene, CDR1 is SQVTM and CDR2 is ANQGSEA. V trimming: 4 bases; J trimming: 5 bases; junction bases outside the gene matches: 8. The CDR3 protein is CSVADRGKETEAFF. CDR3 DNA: TGCAGCGTTGCAGACAGGGGGAAGGAGACTGAAGCTTTCTTT.

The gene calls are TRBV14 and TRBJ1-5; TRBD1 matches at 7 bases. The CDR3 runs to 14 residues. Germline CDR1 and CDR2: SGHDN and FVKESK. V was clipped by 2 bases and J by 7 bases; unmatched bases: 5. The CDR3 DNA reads TGTGCCAGCAGCCAAAGGGGGACAGACCAGCCCCAGCATTTT. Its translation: CASSQRGTDQPQHF.

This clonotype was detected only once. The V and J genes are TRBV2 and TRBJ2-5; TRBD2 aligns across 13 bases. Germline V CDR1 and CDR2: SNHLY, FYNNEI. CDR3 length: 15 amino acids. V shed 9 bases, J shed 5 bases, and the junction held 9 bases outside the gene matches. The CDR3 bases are TGTGCCAGTACGGTGGGACTAGCGGGGAGGGAGACCCAGTACTTC. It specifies CASTVGLAGRETQYF.

The CDR3: CASSFRAAEAFF. The CDR3 DNA sequence: TGTGCCAGCAGCTTCAGGGCGGCTGAAGCTTTCTTT. The J gene is TRBJ1-1, the V gene TRBV7-9; a possible D gene is TRBD1 (5 bases). CDR1 SEHNR and CDR2 FQNEAQ come from the germline V gene (reference sequence). The CDR3 totals 12 residues. V was shortened by 3 bases and J by 6 bases, with 8 bases between the two germline ends.

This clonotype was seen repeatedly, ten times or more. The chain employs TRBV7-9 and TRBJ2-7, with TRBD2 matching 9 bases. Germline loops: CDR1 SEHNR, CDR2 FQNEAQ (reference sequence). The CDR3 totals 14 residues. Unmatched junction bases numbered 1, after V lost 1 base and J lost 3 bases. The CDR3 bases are TGTGCCAGCAGCTTAGGACTAGCGGTCTACGAGCAGTACTTC. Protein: CASSLGLAVYEQYF.

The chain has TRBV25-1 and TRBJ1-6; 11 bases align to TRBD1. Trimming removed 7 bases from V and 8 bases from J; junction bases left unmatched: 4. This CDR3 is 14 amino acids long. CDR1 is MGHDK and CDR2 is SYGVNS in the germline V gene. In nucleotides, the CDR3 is TGTGCCAGCAACCGGGACAGGGGGGATTCACCCCTCCACTTT. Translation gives CASNRDRGDSPLHF.